This T cell receptor (beta chain) derives from a study of shared clonotypes between healthy human individuals. Sequenced by immunoSEQ multiplex PCR; TCRdb stores in-frame clones only, minus some. This sample carries about 2.4 million clones, around nine tenths of them seen once, and the ten largest clones take over 0.12%. V shed 9 bases and J 1 base; nucleotides not matched to a gene: 2. Per germline, CDR1 SGHNT and CDR2 YYREEE (reference sequence). This CDR3 contains 12 residues. J is TRBJ2-5 and V is TRBV5-4, with TRBD2 matching 8 bases. This sequence was found in a man aged 18 to 35 in good health. The sequenced material came from naive CD4+ T cells sorted from blood. Sample subset: CD45RA+ positively selected. The CDR3 sequence is CATGTSQETQYF. The CDR3, as DNA: TGTGCCACCGGGACTAGCCAAGAGACCCAGTACTTC.